The source of this T cell receptor (beta chain) is a study of blood T cell repertoires in COVID-19. Across the whole study: Acute and convalescent COVID-19 samples came from the United States, Italy and Spain. The cDNA or gDNA used as material had been derived from T cells, B-cell-depleted T cells, or PBMCs.

Authors' processing steps: Reference gene primer amplification gave estimated nucleated cell counts. Sequencing used immunoSEQ multiplex PCR; TCRdb keeps in-frame clones, though not all of them. V and J calls and clone size follow that table, whereas D and trimming were derived from the DNA. The profile covers 200,000 to 250,000 clones, with around 81% appearing a single time and 1.5% to 2% taken by the ten largest. The sample taken for sequencing was peripheral blood. The clonotype comes from a man aged 25-45 years who had recovered from COVID-19.

The DNA of the CDR3 is TGTGCCAGTACCGCGACAGATTTTAACACTGAAGCTTTCTTT. It specifies CASTATDFNTEAFF. This chain connects TRBV19 to TRBJ1-1; perhaps TRBD1 as D (5 bases). Germline V gene data show CDR1 as LNHDA and CDR2 as SQIVND (reference sequence). The CDR3 is made up of 14 amino acids. Trimming took 7 bases from V and 2 from J, leaving 14 bases between them.